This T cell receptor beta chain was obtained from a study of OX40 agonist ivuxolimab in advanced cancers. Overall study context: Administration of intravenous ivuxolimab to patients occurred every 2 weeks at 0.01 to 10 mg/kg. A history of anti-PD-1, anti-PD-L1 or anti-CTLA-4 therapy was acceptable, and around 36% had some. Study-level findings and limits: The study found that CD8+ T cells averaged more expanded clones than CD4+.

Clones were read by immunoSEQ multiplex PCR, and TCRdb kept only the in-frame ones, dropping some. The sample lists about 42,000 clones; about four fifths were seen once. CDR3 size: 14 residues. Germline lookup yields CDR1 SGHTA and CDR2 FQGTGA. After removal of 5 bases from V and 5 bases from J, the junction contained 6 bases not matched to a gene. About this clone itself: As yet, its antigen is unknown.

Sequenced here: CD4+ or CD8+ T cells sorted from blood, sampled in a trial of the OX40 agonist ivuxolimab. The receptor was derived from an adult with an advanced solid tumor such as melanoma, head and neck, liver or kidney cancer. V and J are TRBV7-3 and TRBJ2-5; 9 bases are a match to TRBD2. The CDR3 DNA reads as TGTGCCAGCAGCATTAGCGGGAGTGGGGAGACCCAGTACTTC. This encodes CASSISGSGETQYF.